The next 32 T cell receptor beta chains were all read from a single sample in a study of control samples from healthy donors and cancer patients. Measured with immunoSEQ multiplex PCR; TCRdb has only the in-frame clones, and not every one. The sample includes around 86,000 clones, about 90% of them seen just once. Sequenced material: PBMCs. Every receptor here comes from a woman aged 55 to 70 with head and neck cancer.

V and J are TRBV5-6 and TRBJ1-4; 9 bases are a match to TRBD1. The CDR3 runs 15 residues. V was pared by 3 bases and J by 5 bases, with 5 bases of the junction left unmatched. The V gene's germline CDR1 is SGHDT and CDR2 YYEEEE. The CDR3 here is CASSSRTGANEKLFF. CDR3 DNA sequence: TGTGCCAGCAGCTCACGGACAGGGGCGAATGAAAAACTGTTTTTT.

This rearrangement joins TRBV30 to TRBJ2-1; D is undetermined. Between the trimmed V and J ends, which lost 5 bases and 6 bases, there was a span of 17 bases. The CDR3 runs 14 residues. Germline CDR1 and CDR2: GTSNPN and SVGIG (reference sequence). The chain's CDR3 is CAWSAQTGINEQFF. CDR3 nucleotide sequence: TGTGCCTGGTCGGCCCAGACTGGGATCAATGAGCAGTTCTTC.

This chain uses TRBV9 with TRBJ2-3; a possible D gene is TRBD2 (6 bases). This CDR3 has 15 amino acids. Germline V gene sequence: CDR1 SGDLS, CDR2 YYNGEE. V was pared by 2 bases and J by 0 bases, with 10 bases between. The CDR3, as DNA: TGTGCCAGCAGCGTTGGGACTCTTAGCACAGATACGCAGTATTTT. It codes for CASSVGTLSTDTQYF.

V is TRBV28 and J is TRBJ1-3; D perhaps matches TRBD1 (6 bases). The CDR3 is 15 residues long. Germline-derived CDR1 and CDR2 are MDHEN and SYDVKM. Trimming removed 4 bases from V and 4 bases from J, with 14 bases in between. In DNA, the CDR3 is TGTGCCAGCAGTTCCGACAGGCAACGAGGAAACACCATATATTTT. Amino acids: CASSSDRQRGNTIYF.

This clone occurred a few times. This chain joins TRBV27 and TRBJ1-5; the D is unclear. Trimming removed 2 bases at V and 1 base at J, with 9 bases between. There are 15 residues in the CDR3. Per germline, CDR1 MNHEY and CDR2 SMNVEV (reference sequence). DNA of the CDR3: TGTGCCAGCAGTTTAACTTGGGGAAGCAATCAGCCCCAGCATTTT. Translated: CASSLTWGSNQPQHF.

The chain is built from TRBV3-1 (or the pseudogene TRBV3-2) and TRBJ1-5; 7 nucleotides match TRBD1. V was pared by 10 bases and J by 6 bases, with 9 bases of the junction left unmatched. Germline V gives CDR1 LGHDT, CDR2 YNNKEL (reference sequence). The CDR3 contains 13 residues. CDR3 sequence (DNA): TGTGCCACGAGGGGAAGGGGGCGTCAGCCCCAGCATTTT. Its protein product is CATRGRGRQPQHF.

This chain links TRBV11-3 with TRBJ2-5; D remains unclear. The V end was cut by 3 bases, the J end by 5 bases, with 10 bases between. Germline V CDR1 and CDR2: SGHNT, YENEEA. The CDR3 is 13 residues long. The CDR3 spells CASSFTAKETQYF. The CDR3 coding sequence is TGTGCCAGCAGCTTTACAGCGAAGGAGACCCAGTACTTC. Filled out from reference TRBV11-3 and TRBJ2-5, the complete variable domain reads EAGVVQSPRYKIIEKKQPVAFWCNPISGHNTLYWYLQNLGQGPELLIRYENEEAVDDSQLPKDRFSAERLKGVDSTLKIQPAELGDSAVYLCASSFTAKETQYFGPGTRLLVL.

The chain recombines TRBV20-1 with TRBJ2-3; D call uncertain. Germline lookup yields CDR1 DFQATT and CDR2 SNEGSKA (reference sequence). The CDR3 loop spans 12 amino acids. V lost 3 bases, J lost 4 bases, and 8 bases lay in between. The CDR3 reads CSASPPADTQYF. In nucleotides, the CDR3 is TGCAGTGCTAGTCCCCCTGCAGATACGCAGTATTTT.

This clone was detected a few times. This chain links TRBV29-1 with TRBJ2-3; D ambiguous. This CDR3 has 13 amino acids. From germline, CDR1 is SQVTM and CDR2 ANQGSEA. V gave up 3 bases and J gave up 0 bases, with 7 bases separating them. The CDR3 sequence: CSVDRASTDTQYF. The CDR3 DNA reads as TGCAGCGTTGATCGCGCTAGCACAGATACGCAGTATTTT.

This clone was recorded only once. DNA of the CDR3: TGTGCCACCAGCAGGGGGGGGCTCAACTACGAGCAGTACTTC. Translating it yields CATSRGGLNYEQYF. The chain has TRBV15 and TRBJ2-7; D might be TRBD2 (7 bases). V was cut by 3 bases and J by 3 bases, with 12 bases left in between. The germline V gene encodes CDR1 LNHNV and CDR2 YYDKDF (reference sequence). The CDR3 loop spans 14 amino acids.

This clone was picked up one time. The genes are TRBV2 and TRBJ2-3; D is unresolved. CDR1 SNHLY and CDR2 FYNNEI come from the germline V gene. V lost 6 bases and J lost 1, with 11 bases in between. The length of the CDR3 is 14 residues. CDR3: CASRDGLGTDTQYF. In DNA, the CDR3 is TGTGCCAGCAGAGACGGCCTGGGCACAGATACGCAGTATTTT.

V is TRBV18 and J is TRBJ2-5, with unresolved D. Per the germline V gene, CDR1 is KGHSH and CDR2 is LQKENI. V lost 5 bases to trimming and J lost 2 bases, with 15 bases between them. The CDR3 is 15 residues long. The CDR3: CASSDMRSAQETQYF. The CDR3 DNA reads TGTGCCAGCTCAGACATGAGATCGGCTCAAGAGACCCAGTACTTC.

The rearrangement links TRBV7-2 to TRBJ2-5; no clear D. CDR1 is SGHTA and CDR2 is FQGNSA in the germline V gene. This CDR3 is 14 amino acids long. Between the trimmed V and J ends, which lost 1 base and 4 bases, there was a span of 10 bases. The DNA for the CDR3 is TGTGCCAGCAGCTTAGAAGGTGCGATAGAGACCCAGTACTTC. As protein: CASSLEGAIETQYF.

This clone was detected once. V usage is TRBV27 and J usage is TRBJ2-3; the D gene is possibly TRBD1 (5 bases). This CDR3 has 15 residues. Trimming removed 2 bases at V and 3 bases at J, with 12 bases between. Germline V gene lookup returns CDR1 MNHEY and CDR2 SMNVEV (reference sequence). CDR3 in amino acids: CASSLGRVPTDTQYF. Here the CDR3 DNA reads TGTGCCAGCAGTTTAGGCAGGGTTCCGACAGATACGCAGTATTTT.

The J gene is TRBJ2-1, the V gene TRBV7-2, with TRBD2 as a possible D gene (6 bases). V lost 0 bases and J lost 15, with 15 bases in between. The CDR3 covers 13 residues. The V gene's germline CDR1 is SGHTA and CDR2 FQGNSA. The CDR3 DNA reads as TGTGCCAGCAGCTTAGCGAGGGACTCCCAACCGTTCTTC. Amino acids: CASSLARDSQPFF.

The gene calls are TRBV19 and TRBJ2-7, with D perhaps being TRBD1 or TRBD2 (5 bases each). The germline gives CDR1 LNHDA, CDR2 SQIVND (reference sequence). The CDR3 runs to 11 residues. Trimming shortened V by 5 bases and J by 7 bases, and 9 bases separated the two germline ends. The CDR3 DNA follows: TGTGCCAGTAGTCAGGGACGTGAGCAGTACTTC. It yields the protein CASSQGREQYF.

The rearrangement joins TRBV21-1 to TRBJ1-2; the D call TRBD1 from the table was never checked on the DNA. TRBV21-1 is noted as a pseudogene. The length of the CDR3 is 15 residues. The CDR3 DNA is TGTGCCAGCAGCAAAGCCATAGGGGAAGATTATGGCTACACCTTC. Protein: CASSKAIGEDYGYTF.

J is TRBJ2-4 and V is TRBV7-8; a possible D gene is TRBD1 (6 bases). The length of the CDR3 is 16 residues. Germline V gives CDR1 SGHVS, CDR2 FQNEAQ. V gave up 5 bases and J gave up 0 bases, with 14 bases separating them. CDR3 sequence (DNA): TGTGCCAGCAGCACCCACAGGGTTGGAGCCAAAAACATTCAGTACTTC. Amino acid sequence: CASSTHRVGAKNIQYF.

DNA for the CDR3: TGTGCCAGCTCACCGACAGGGGCCGGAGATGGCTACACCTTC. Amino acids: CASSPTGAGDGYTF. The chain is built from TRBV18 and TRBJ1-2; 8 bases align to TRBD1. Looked up from germline, CDR1 is KGHSH and CDR2 is LQKENI. The CDR3 is made up of 14 amino acids. After removal of 3 bases from V and 6 bases from J, the junction contained 6 bases not matched to a gene.

The chain links TRBV14 to TRBJ2-1; D is perhaps TRBD2 (6 bases). V was shortened by 4 bases and J by 7 bases, with 11 bases between the two germline ends. The germline V gene has CDR1 SGHDN and CDR2 FVKESK. This CDR3 has 13 residues. The CDR3 region is CASSLQLANEQFF. DNA for the CDR3: TGTGCCAGCAGCCTCCAGCTAGCGAATGAGCAGTTCTTC.

The chain links TRBV29-1 to TRBJ1-1; tentative D call: TRBD1 (5 bases). V lost 7 bases to trimming and J lost 8 bases, with 20 bases between them. This CDR3 region has 13 residues. CDR1 and CDR2 from the germline V gene are SQVTM and ANQGSEA. CDR3: CSAAGPLGHEAFF. The CDR3 nucleotides are TGCAGCGCTGCAGGGCCTCTGGGTCACGAAGCTTTCTTT. The full variable domain, with the rest looked up from reference TRBV29-1 and TRBJ1-1, is SAVISQKPSRDICQRGTSLTIQCQVDSQVTMMFWYRQQPGQSLTLIATANQGSEATYESGFVIDKFPISRPNLTFSTLTVSNMSPEDSSIYLCSAAGPLGHEAFFGQGTRLTVV.

The rearrangement joins TRBV5-4 to TRBJ2-6; 9 bases are shared with TRBD1. CDR1 and CDR2 (germline): SGHNT, YYREEE (reference sequence). The CDR3 covers 20 residues. With 5 bases clipped from V and 0 bases from J, the junction kept 15 bases outside the gene matches. CDR3 nucleotides: TGTGCCAGCAGTTACCGGACCGGGACAGGGACCAACTCTGGGGCCAACGTCCTGACTTTC. Translation gives CASSYRTGTGTNSGANVLTF.

This sequence joins TRBV11-2 and TRBJ2-3; no clear D. The germline gives CDR1 SGHAT, CDR2 FQNNGV. V lost 5 bases and J 3 bases, leaving 3 bases between the germline ends. This CDR3 region has 11 residues. The CDR3 loop is CASSQTDTQYF. CDR3 DNA sequence: TGTGCCAGCAGCCAGACAGATACGCAGTATTTT.

V is TRBV6-5 and J is TRBJ1-3, with D possibly being TRBD1 (6 bases). The CDR3 covers 15 residues. In germline, CDR1 is MNHEY, CDR2 SVGAGI. Trimming took off 6 bases at V and 2 bases at J, with 14 bases between the two ends. The CDR3 DNA is TGTGCCAGCAGCCGGCGGGGGCGGACTGGAAACACCATATATTTT. It specifies CASSRRGRTGNTIYF.

V and J are TRBV6-5 and TRBJ2-7; TRBD1 aligns across 7 bases. CDR1 MNHEY and CDR2 SVGAGI come from the germline V gene. V shed 7 bases, J shed 7 bases, and the junction held 10 bases outside the gene matches. The CDR3 runs 13 residues. The CDR3 loop is CASNPTGPPEQYF. For the CDR3, the DNA is TGTGCCAGCAATCCGACAGGGCCCCCTGAGCAGTACTTC.

V is TRBV6-5 and J is TRBJ2-7, with D possibly being TRBD2 (5 bases). Germline V gene sequence: CDR1 MNHEY, CDR2 SVGAGI. This CDR3 region has 12 residues. V lost 6 bases, J lost 7 bases, and 13 bases lay in between. This chain's CDR3 is CASRTLSGEQYF. In nucleotides, the CDR3 is TGTGCCAGCAGGACCTTGTCGGGGGAGCAGTACTTC.

This chain uses TRBV6-1 with TRBJ2-1; D is tentatively TRBD1 or TRBD2 (5 bases each). CDR1 is MNHNS, CDR2 SASEGT, per germline. The CDR3 sequence is 16 residues long. The V gene lost 1 base and the J gene lost 9 bases, with 19 bases spanning the gap. In nucleotides, the CDR3 is TGTGCCAGCAGTGAAGTGGGGCTGCCGAGGGGTGGTGAGCAGTTCTTC. Encoded protein: CASSEVGLPRGGEQFF.

The chain combines TRBV3-1 (or the pseudogene TRBV3-2) with TRBJ1-2; D is possibly TRBD1 (5 bases). Trimming left V 1 base short and J 0 bases short, with 9 bases between. This CDR3 comprises 15 residues. CDR1 and CDR2 from the germline V gene are LGHDT and YNNKEL (reference sequence). In nucleotides, the CDR3 is TGTGCCAGCAGCCAAGGACAGTTTTCTAACTATGGCTACACCTTC. This encodes CASSQGQFSNYGYTF.

This clone was counted a single time. The chain combines TRBV5-4 with TRBJ2-6; D is perhaps TRBD2 (5 bases). Germline V gene sequence: CDR1 SGHNT, CDR2 YYREEE (reference sequence). The CDR3 has 19 amino acids. V dropped 3 bases and J dropped 0 bases, with 19 bases sitting between them. The DNA of the CDR3 is TGTGCCAGCAGCTCTGGAGGTGGGCGGGCCGTCTCTGGGGCCAACGTCCTGACTTTC. It specifies CASSSGGGRAVSGANVLTF.

The gene calls are TRBV5-4 and TRBJ2-5; 10 bases fit TRBD2. Germline V gives CDR1 SGHNT, CDR2 YYREEE (reference sequence). The CDR3 consists of 15 residues. V dropped 4 bases and J dropped 1; count of bases not matched to a gene: 4. The CDR3 loop reads CASSELAGVQETQYF. Here the CDR3 DNA reads TGTGCCAGCAGCGAGCTAGCGGGAGTCCAAGAGACCCAGTACTTC.

V and J are TRBV24-1 and TRBJ2-1; possible D gene TRBD2, 5 bases. Germline V gives CDR1 KGHDR, CDR2 SFDVKD. The CDR3 length is 12 residues. V lost 10 bases to trimming and J lost 9 bases, with 15 bases between them. The CDR3 sequence is CATRNYRGEQFF. The CDR3 nucleotides are TGTGCCACAAGAAACTATCGGGGTGAGCAGTTCTTC.

This sequence joins TRBV7-8 and TRBJ2-1, with 9 bases lining up with TRBD2. Trimming at V came to 5 bases and at J to 5 bases, leaving 4 bases not matched to a gene. CDR1 is SGHVS, CDR2 FQNEAQ, per germline. The CDR3 length is 14 residues. The chain's CDR3 is CASSLTSGNNEQFF. CDR3 in DNA: TGTGCCAGCAGCCTGACTAGCGGAAACAATGAGCAGTTCTTC. The full variable domain, in which reference TRBV7-8 and TRBJ2-1 provide the parts outside the CDR3, is GAGVSQSPRYKVAKRGQDVALRCDPISGHVSLFWYQQALGQGPEFLTYFQNEAQLDKSGLPSDRFFAERPEGSVSTLKIQRTQQEDSAVYLCASSLTSGNNEQFFGPGTRLTVL.